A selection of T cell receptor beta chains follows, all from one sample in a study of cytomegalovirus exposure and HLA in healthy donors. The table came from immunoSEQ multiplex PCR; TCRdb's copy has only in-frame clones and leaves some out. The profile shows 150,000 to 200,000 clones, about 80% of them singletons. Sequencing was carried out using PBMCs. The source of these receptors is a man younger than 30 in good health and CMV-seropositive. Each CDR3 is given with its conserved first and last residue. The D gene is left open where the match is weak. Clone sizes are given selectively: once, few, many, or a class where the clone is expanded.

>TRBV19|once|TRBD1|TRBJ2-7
TGTGCCAGTAGTATGGACAGGGTTAGGGACGAGCAGTACTTC
CASSMDRVRDEQYF
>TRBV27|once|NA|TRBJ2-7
TGTGCCAGCTCTTTTGGGGCAGGTTACGAGCAGTACTTC
CASSFGAGYEQYF
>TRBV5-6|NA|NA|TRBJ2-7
TGTGCCAGCAGAGGGGGGGACAGGACCTTATACGAGCAGTACTTC
CASRGGDRTLYEQYF
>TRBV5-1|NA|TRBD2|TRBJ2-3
TGCGCCAGCAGCCTGACTAGCGGGAGAAGAGATACGCAGTATTTT
CASSLTSGRRDTQYF
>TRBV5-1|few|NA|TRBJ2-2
TGCGCCAGCACTTCGGCAGGCAGTCGCACCGGGGAGCTGTTTTTT
CASTSAGSRTGELFF
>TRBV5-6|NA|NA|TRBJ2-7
TGTGCCAGCAGATTCGGCTCCTACGAGCAGTACTTC
CASRFGSYEQYF
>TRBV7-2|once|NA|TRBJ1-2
TGTGCCAGCAGCCCCCTTCTGGGGGGTCTCGGGGGCTACACCTTC
CASSPLLGGLGGYTF
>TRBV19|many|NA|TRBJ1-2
TGTGCCAGTAGTATAGGTGTTGACAGGAGTGACTATGGCTACACCTTC
CASSIGVDRSDYGYTF
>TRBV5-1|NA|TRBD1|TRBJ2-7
TGCGCCAGCAGCTCGGTAGGGACAGGGCGGGAGCAGTACTTC
CASSSVGTGREQYF
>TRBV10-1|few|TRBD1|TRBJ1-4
TGCGCCACCAACCACGGGACAGGGTTGGGAAAACTGTTTTTT
CATNHGTGLGKLFF
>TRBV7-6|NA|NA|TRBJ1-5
TGTGCCAGCAGCGAGAGCAATCAGCCCCAGCATTTT
CASSESNQPQHF
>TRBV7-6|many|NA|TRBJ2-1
TGTGCCAGCAGCTTAAACTTCTTGGGGGCTAGCTCCTACAATGAGCAGTTCTTC
CASSLNFLGASSYNEQFF
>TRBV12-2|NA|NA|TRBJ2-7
TGTGCAAGTCGCTTAGCGTCTCGTCTGCGGTTAAGCTCCTACGAGCAGTACTTC
CASRLASRLRLSSYEQYF
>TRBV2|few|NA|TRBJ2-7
TGTGCCAGTAAAAGGACAAACTACGAGCAGTACTTC
CASKRTNYEQYF
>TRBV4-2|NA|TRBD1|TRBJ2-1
TGTGCCAGCAGCCAAGATCTGGATACAGGGGTTAACAATGAGCAGTTCTTC
CASSQDLDTGVNNEQFF
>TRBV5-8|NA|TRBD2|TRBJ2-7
TGTGCCAGCAGCGAAGGGTCAGCGGGGTACTACGAGCAGTACTTC
CASSEGSAGYYEQYF
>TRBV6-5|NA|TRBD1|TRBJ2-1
TGTGCCAGCAGTTACTCGACAGGGAAAGGCAATGAGCAGTTCTTC
CASSYSTGKGNEQFF
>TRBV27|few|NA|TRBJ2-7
TGTGCCAGCACCCCGCAGGGGGGAACAGGCCAGCAGTACTTC
CASTPQGGTGQQYF
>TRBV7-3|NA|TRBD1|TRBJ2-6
TGTGCCAGCAGCCCAACGACAGGGTCAGGCGTCCTGACTTTC
CASSPTTGSGVLTF
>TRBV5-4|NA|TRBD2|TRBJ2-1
TGTGCCAGCAGCGTGAGGACTAGCGGGAGGGAGGTGAATGAGCAGTTCTTC
CASSVRTSGREVNEQFF
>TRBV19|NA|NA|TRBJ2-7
TGTGCCAGTAGTATAGATATCTGGGGGCCCTACGAGCAGTACTTC
CASSIDIWGPYEQYF
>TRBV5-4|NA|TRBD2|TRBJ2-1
TGTGCCAGCAGCCCAGGACTAGCGGGAGGTCGAGGTGAGCAGTTCTTC
CASSPGLAGGRGEQFF
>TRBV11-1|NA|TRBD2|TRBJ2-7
TGTGCCAGCAGTCCTCCGGGACTAGCGACGCTAGGTAGGCAGTACTTC
CASSPPGLATLGRQYF
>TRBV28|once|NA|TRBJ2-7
TGTGCCAGCAGGCTGGGCAGGGCCTACGAGCAGTACTTC
CASRLGRAYEQYF
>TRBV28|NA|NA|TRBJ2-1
TGTGCCAGCAGGAAGAGTCTCTCCTACAATGAGCAGTTCTTC
CASRKSLSYNEQFF
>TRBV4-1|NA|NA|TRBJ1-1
TGCGCCAGCAGCCAAGCGGGGGTTGGGGCTGAAGCTTTCTTT
CASSQAGVGAEAFF